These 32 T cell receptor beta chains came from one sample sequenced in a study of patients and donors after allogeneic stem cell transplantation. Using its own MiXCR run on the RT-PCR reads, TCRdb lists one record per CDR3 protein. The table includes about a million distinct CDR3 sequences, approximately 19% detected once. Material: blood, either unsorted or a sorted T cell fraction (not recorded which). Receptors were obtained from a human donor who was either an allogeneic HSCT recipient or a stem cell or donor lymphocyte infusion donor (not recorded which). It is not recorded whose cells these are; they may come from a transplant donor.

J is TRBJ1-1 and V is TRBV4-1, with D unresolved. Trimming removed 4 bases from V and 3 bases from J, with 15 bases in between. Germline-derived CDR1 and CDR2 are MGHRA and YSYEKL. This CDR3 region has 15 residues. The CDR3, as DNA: TGCGCCAGCAGCCTCATTAGGGTCCAGCACACTGAAGCTTTCTTT. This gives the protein CASSLIRVQHTEAFF.

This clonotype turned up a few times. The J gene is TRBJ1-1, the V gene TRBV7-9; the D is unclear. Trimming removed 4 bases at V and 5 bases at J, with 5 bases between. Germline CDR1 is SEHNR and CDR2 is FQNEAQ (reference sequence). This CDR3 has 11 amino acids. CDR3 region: CASSSQTEAFF. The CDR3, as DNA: TGTGCCAGCAGCTCTCAAACTGAAGCTTTCTTT.

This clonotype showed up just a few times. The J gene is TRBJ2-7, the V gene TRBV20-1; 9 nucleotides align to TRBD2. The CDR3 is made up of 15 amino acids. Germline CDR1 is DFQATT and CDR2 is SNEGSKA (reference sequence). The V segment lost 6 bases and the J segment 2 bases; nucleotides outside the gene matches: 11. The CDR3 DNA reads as TGCAGTGCCCGCGGAGCGGGAGGACTAACCTACGAGCAGTACTTC. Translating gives CSARGAGGLTYEQYF.

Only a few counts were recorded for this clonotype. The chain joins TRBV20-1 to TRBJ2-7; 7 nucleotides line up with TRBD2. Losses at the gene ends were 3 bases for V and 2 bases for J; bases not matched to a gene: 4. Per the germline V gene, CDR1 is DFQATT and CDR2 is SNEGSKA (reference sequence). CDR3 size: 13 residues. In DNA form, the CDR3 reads TGCAGTGCTAGCGGGAGGCGAACCTACGAGCAGTACTTC. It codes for CSASGRRTYEQYF.

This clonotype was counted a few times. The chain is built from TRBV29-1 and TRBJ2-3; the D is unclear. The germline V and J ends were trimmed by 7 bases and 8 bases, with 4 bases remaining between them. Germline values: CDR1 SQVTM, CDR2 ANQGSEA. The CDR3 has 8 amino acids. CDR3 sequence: CSAGTQYF. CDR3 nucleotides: TGCAGCGCCGGTACGCAGTATTTT.

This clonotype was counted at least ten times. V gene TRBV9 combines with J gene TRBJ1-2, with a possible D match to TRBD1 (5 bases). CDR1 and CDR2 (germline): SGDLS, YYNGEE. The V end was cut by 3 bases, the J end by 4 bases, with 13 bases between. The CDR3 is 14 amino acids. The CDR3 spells CASSASGRSYGYTF. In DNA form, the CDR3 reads TGTGCCAGCAGCGCCTCGGGACGGTCCTATGGCTACACCTTC. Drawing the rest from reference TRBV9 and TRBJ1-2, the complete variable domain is DSGVTQTPKHLITATGQRVTLRCSPRSGDLSVYWYQQSLDQGLQFLIQYYNGEERAKGNILERFSAQQFPDLHSELNLSSLELGDSALYFCASSASGRSYGYTFGSGTRLTVV.

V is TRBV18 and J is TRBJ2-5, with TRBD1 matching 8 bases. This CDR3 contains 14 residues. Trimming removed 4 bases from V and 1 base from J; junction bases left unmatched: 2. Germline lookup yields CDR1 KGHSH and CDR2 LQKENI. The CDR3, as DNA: TGTGCCAGCTCACACGACAGGGGCCAAGAGACCCAGTACTTC. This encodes CASSHDRGQETQYF.

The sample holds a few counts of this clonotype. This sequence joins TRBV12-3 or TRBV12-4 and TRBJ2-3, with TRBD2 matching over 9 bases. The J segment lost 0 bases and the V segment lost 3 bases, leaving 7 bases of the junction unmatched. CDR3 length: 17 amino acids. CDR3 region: CASSFRLAGSSTDTQYF. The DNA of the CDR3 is TGTGCCAGCAGTTTTCGCCTAGCGGGATCTAGCACAGATACGCAGTATTTT.

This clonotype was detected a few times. CDR3 nucleotides: TGCAGTGCCCCGGTCGGGGCGAACTATGGCTACACCTTC. Its protein is CSAPVGANYGYTF. The chain carries TRBV20-1 and TRBJ1-2; the D gene is possibly TRBD1 (5 bases). Between the trimmed V and J ends, which lost 6 bases and 2 bases, there was a span of 13 bases. The germline V gene encodes CDR1 DFQATT and CDR2 SNEGSKA (reference sequence). This CDR3 spans 13 amino acids.

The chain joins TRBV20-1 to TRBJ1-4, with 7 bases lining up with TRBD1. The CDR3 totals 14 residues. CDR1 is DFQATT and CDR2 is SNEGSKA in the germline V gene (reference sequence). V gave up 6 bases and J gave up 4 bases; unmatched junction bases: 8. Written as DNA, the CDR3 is TGCAGTGCGGCGCCGGGACAGCTTAATGAAAAACTGTTTTTT. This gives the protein CSAAPGQLNEKLFF.

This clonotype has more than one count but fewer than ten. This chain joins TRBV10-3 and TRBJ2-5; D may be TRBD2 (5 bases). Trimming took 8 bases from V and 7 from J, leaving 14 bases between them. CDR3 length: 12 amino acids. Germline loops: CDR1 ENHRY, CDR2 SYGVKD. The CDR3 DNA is TGTGCCATCTCTCCAGGAGGCGGGACCCAGTACTTC. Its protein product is CAISPGGGTQYF.

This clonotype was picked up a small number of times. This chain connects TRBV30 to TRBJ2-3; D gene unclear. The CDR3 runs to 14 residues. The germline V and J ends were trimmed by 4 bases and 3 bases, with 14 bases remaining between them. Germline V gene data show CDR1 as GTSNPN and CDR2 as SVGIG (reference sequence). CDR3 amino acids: CAWNSPTLTDTQYF. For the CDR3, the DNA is TGTGCCTGGAACTCCCCTACCTTGACAGATACGCAGTATTTT.

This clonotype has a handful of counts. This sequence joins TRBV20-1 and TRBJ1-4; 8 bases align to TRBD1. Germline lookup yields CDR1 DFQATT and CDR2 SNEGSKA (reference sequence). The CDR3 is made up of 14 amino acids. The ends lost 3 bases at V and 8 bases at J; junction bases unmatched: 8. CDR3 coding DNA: TGCAGTGCTAGGCCCAGGACAGGGTGGGAAAAACTGTTTTTT. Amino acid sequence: CSARPRTGWEKLFF.

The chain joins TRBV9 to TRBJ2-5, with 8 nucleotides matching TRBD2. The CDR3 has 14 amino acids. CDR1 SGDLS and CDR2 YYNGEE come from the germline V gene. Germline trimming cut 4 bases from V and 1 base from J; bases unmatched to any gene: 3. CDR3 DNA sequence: TGTGCCAGCAGCCCGGGGGGGCTCCAAGAGACCCAGTACTTC. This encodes CASSPGGLQETQYF.

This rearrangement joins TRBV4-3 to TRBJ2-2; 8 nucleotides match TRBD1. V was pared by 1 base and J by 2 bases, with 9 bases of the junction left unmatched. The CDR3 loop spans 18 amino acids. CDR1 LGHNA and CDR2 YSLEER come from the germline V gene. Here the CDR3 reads CASSQGLLTGANTGELFF. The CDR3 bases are TGCGCCAGCAGCCAAGGGCTCCTGACAGGGGCCAACACCGGGGAGCTGTTTTTT.

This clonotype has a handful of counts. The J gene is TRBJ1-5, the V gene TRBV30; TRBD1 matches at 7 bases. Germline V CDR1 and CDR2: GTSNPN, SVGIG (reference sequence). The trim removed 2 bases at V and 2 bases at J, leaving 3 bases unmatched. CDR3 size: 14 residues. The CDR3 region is CAWSKGQGNQPQHF. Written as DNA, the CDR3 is TGTGCCTGGAGTAAAGGACAGGGCAATCAGCCCCAGCATTTT.

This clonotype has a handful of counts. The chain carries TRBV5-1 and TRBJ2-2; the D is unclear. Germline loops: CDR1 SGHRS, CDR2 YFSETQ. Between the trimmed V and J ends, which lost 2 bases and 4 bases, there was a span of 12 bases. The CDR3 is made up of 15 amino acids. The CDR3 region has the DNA TGCGCCAGCAGCTTTCTATGGGATGGCACCGGGGAGCTGTTTTTT. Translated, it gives CASSFLWDGTGELFF.

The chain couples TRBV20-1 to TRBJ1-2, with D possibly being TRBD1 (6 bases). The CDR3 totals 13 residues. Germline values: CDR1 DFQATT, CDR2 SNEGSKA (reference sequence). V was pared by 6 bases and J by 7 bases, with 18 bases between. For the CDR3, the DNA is TGCAGTGCCCCGAACCCGGGCAGGGGTGGCTACACCTTC. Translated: CSAPNPGRGGYTF.

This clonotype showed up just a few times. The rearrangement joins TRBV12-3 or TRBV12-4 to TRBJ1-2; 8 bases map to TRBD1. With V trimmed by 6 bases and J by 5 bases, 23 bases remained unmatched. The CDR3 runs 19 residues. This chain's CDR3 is CASSEPLTPGQGTGYGYTF. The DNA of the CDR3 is TGTGCCAGCAGCGAACCCCTGACCCCAGGACAGGGAACGGGGTATGGCTACACCTTC.

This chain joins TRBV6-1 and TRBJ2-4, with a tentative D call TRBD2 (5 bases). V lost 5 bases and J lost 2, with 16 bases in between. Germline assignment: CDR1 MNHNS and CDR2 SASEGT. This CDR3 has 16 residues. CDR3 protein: CASSPPLRGTKNIQYF. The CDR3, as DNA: TGTGCCAGCAGTCCCCCTTTGCGAGGGACCAAAAACATTCAGTACTTC.

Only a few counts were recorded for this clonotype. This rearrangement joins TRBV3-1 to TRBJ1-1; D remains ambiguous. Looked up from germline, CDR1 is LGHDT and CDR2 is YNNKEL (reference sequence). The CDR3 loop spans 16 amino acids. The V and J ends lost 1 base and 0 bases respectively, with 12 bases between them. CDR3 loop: CASSQATAVMNTEAFF. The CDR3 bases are TGTGCCAGCAGCCAAGCAACAGCAGTTATGAACACTGAAGCTTTCTTT.

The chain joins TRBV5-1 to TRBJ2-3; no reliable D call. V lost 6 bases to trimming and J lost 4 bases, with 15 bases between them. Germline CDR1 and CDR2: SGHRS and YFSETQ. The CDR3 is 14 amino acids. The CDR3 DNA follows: TGCGCCAGCACCCCAACTACTCGGGCAGATACGCAGTATTTT. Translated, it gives CASTPTTRADTQYF. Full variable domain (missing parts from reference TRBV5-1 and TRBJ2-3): KAGVTQTPRYLIKTRGQQVTLSCSPISGHRSVSWYQQTPGQGLQFLFEYFSETQRNKGNFPGRFSGRQFSNSRSEMNVSTLELGDSALYLCASTPTTRADTQYFGPGTRLTVL.

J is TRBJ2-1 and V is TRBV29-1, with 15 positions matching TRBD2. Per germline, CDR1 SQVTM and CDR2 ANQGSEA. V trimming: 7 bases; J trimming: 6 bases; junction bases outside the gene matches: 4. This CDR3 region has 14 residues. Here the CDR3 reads CSAWGLAGGNEQFF. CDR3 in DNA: TGCAGCGCTTGGGGACTAGCGGGAGGCAATGAGCAGTTCTTC.

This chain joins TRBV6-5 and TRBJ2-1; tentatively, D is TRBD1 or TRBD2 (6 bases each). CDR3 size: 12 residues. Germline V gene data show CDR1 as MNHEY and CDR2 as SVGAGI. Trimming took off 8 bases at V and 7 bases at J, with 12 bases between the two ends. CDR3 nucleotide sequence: TGTGCCAGCTCGGGGGCACTTAATGAGCAGTTCTTC. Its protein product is CASSGALNEQFF.

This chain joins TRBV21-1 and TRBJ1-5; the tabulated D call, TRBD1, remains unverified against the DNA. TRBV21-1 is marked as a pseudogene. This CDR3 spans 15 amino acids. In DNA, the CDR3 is TGTGCCAGCAGTAAACAGGGTAGTGGAAATCAGCCCCAGCATTTT. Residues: CASSKQGSGNQPQHF.

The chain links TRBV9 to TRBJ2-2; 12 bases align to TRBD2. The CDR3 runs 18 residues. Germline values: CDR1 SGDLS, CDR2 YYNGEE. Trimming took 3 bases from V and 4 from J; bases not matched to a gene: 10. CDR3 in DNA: TGTGCCAGCAGCGGAGCCGGGACTAGCGGGTCGGGCACCGGGGAGCTGTTTTTT. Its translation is CASSGAGTSGSGTGELFF.

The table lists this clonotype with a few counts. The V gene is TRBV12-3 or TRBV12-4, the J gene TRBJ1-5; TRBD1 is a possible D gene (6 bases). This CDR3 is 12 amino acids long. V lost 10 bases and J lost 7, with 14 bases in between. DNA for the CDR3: TGTGCCACCCAACGGGGGGCCCAGCCCCAGCATTTT. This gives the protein CATQRGAQPQHF.

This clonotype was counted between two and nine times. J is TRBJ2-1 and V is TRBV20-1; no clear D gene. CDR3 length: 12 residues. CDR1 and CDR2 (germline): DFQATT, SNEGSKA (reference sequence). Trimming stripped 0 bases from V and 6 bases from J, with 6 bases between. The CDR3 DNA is TGCAGTGCTAGAGAAGATCGCAATGAGCAGTTCTTC. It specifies CSAREDRNEQFF.

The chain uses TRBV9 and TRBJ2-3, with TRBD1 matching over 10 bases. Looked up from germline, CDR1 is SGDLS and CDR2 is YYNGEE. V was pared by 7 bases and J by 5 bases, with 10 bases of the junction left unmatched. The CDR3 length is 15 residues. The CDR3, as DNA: TGTGCCAGCGCGCTAAGACAGGGGGCGGGAGATACGCAGTATTTT. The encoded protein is CASALRQGAGDTQYF.

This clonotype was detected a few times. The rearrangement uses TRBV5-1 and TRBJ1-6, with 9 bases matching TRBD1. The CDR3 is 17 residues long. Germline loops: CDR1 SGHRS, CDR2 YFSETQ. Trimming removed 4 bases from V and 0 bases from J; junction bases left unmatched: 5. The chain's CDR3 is CASSPVGQGSYNSPLHF. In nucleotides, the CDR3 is TGCGCCAGCAGCCCCGTGGGACAGGGCTCCTATAATTCACCCCTCCACTTT. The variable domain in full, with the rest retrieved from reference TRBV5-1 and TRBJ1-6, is KAGVTQTPRYLIKTRGQQVTLSCSPISGHRSVSWYQQTPGQGLQFLFEYFSETQRNKGNFPGRFSGRQFSNSRSEMNVSTLELGDSALYLCASSPVGQGSYNSPLHFGNGTRLTVT.

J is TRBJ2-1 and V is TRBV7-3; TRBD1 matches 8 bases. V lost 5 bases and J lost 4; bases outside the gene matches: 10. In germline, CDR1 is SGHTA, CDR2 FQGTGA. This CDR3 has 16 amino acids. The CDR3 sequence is CASSRQGAVIYNEQFF. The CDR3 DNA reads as TGTGCCAGCAGCCGCCAGGGGGCCGTGATATACAATGAGCAGTTCTTC.

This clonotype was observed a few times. Here the CDR3 DNA reads TGCAGTGCTAGAGATCGGTGGCGGGACAGCCAAAACATTCAGTACTTC. It translates to CSARDRWRDSQNIQYF. The chain has TRBV20-1 and TRBJ2-4, with D possibly TRBD1 on 7 matching bases. Trimming removed 0 bases from V and 5 bases from J, with 17 bases in between. Per germline, CDR1 DFQATT and CDR2 SNEGSKA (reference sequence). This CDR3 is 16 amino acids long.